Ten or more counts support the clone carrying this T cell receptor (beta chain). This sample stems from a study of regulatory T cells in long-lasting Graves disease. Time point noted: newly diagnosed GD, antithyroid drugs for less than 3 months. Preparation of the TCR library used RNA extracted from PBMCs. Germline values: CDR1 MDHEN, CDR2 SYDVKM. This CDR3 has 15 residues. With 7 bases removed from V and 4 bases from J, the gap between germline ends came to 16 bases. Building the TCR beta libraries relied on iRepertoire HTBI primers, and CDR3 regions underwent Arm-PCR. In TCRdb, the multiplex PCR reads were re-called with MiXCR into one record per CDR3 protein. The sample carries under 800,000 distinct CDR3 sequences, approximately 15% recorded once. This sample also appeared in a second study, on T cells in Graves' hyperthyroidism and ophthalmopathy.

The sequencing used peripheral blood mononuclear cells (PBMCs), collected at new diagnosis, from a patient treated with antithyroid drugs. This sequence was found in a woman younger than 45 with Graves disease. This chain connects TRBV28 to TRBJ2-2; D is ambiguous. The CDR3 nucleotides read TGTGCCAGCACCCTTTTCCGGGCCGTCACCGGGGAGCTGTTTTTT. Its translation is CASTLFRAVTGELFF.